Listed here are 20 T cell receptor beta chains from one sample, sequenced in a study of OX40 agonist ivuxolimab in advanced cancers. TCRdb's copy holds only in-frame clones and misses some; the assay was immunoSEQ multiplex PCR. There are over 45,000 clones in the sample; 85% to 90% occur only once, and roughly 0.99% lies in the top ten. Sequencing used CD4+ or CD8+ T cells sorted from blood, obtained in a trial of the OX40 agonist ivuxolimab. These receptors were collected from an adult with an advanced solid tumor such as melanoma, head and neck, liver or kidney cancer.

The J gene is TRBJ1-1, the V gene TRBV7-9; perhaps TRBD1 as D (5 bases). V was clipped by 0 bases and J by 1 base, with 15 bases between them. This CDR3 is 17 amino acids long. Germline-derived CDR1 and CDR2 are SEHNR and FQNEAQ (reference sequence). The CDR3 nucleotides are TGTGCCAGCAGCTTAGCTGGGGGAAGGCGCTGGAACACTGAAGCTTTCTTT. Its translation: CASSLAGGRRWNTEAFF.

Sample share makes this clone medium-sized. V gene TRBV7-2 combines with J gene TRBJ1-6; no definite D call. The CDR3 length is 14 residues. CDR1 is SGHTA, CDR2 FQGNSA, per germline. Deletions cut 2 bases from V and 8 bases from J, with 10 bases between. CDR3 residues: CASSLLWGDSPLHF. CDR3 sequence (DNA): TGTGCCAGCAGCTTACTGTGGGGTGATTCACCCCTCCACTTT.

This rearrangement joins TRBV13 to TRBJ2-7; D unclear. The V end was cut by 0 bases, the J end by 0 bases, with 15 bases between. The length of the CDR3 is 17 residues. Per germline, CDR1 PRHDT and CDR2 FYEKMQ (reference sequence). The CDR3 DNA follows: TGTGCCAGCAGCTTAGGCGATCTGGGTCTTAGCTCCTACGAGCAGTACTTC. Protein: CASSLGDLGLSSYEQYF.

V is TRBV18 and J is TRBJ1-1, with D possibly matching TRBD1 (6 bases). V lost 2 bases to trimming and J lost 1 base, with 8 bases between them. Germline assignment: CDR1 KGHSH and CDR2 LQKENI. The CDR3 is 14 residues long. This chain's CDR3 is CASSPRGKNTEAFF. The DNA of the CDR3 is TGTGCCAGCTCACCAAGGGGGAAGAACACTGAAGCTTTCTTT.

The chain employs TRBV7-9 and TRBJ2-7, with 7 bases aligning to TRBD1. The germline V gene encodes CDR1 SEHNR and CDR2 FQNEAQ (reference sequence). This CDR3 contains 14 residues. The J segment lost 7 bases and the V segment lost 1 base, leaving 7 bases of the junction unmatched. The CDR3 coding sequence is TGTGCCAGCAGCTTAGGGCAGGGGGATCGGGAGCAGTACTTC. It codes for CASSLGQGDREQYF.

J is TRBJ1-5 and V is TRBV18; D is unresolved. The CDR3 contains 14 residues. V was trimmed by 1 base and J by 0 bases, leaving 4 bases between them. From germline, CDR1 is KGHSH and CDR2 LQKENI. The CDR3 DNA follows: TGTGCCAGCTCACCACACCCTAGCAATCAGCCCCAGCATTTT. This translates into CASSPHPSNQPQHF.

The rearrangement joins TRBV7-3 to TRBJ1-1; 9 nucleotides align to TRBD1. J lost 0 bases, V lost 1 base, and 6 bases had no gene match. The CDR3 length is 17 residues. Germline-derived CDR1 and CDR2 are SGHTA and FQGTGA. CDR3 nucleotides: TGTGCCAGCAGCTTAAACGGACAGGGGTCAATGAACACTGAAGCTTTCTTT. Encoded protein: CASSLNGQGSMNTEAFF.

This chain joins TRBV5-1 and TRBJ2-7; D gene ambiguous. The CDR3 spans 15 residues. The V and J ends lost 5 bases and 2 bases respectively, with 17 bases between them. Germline CDR1 and CDR2: SGHRS and YFSETQ. The CDR3 is CASSKEVEPTYEQYF. The CDR3 DNA reads as TGCGCCAGCAGTAAAGAGGTGGAACCGACCTACGAGCAGTACTTC. Complete variable domain (other parts from reference TRBV5-1 and TRBJ2-7): KAGVTQTPRYLIKTRGQQVTLSCSPISGHRSVSWYQQTPGQGLQFLFEYFSETQRNKGNFPGRFSGRQFSNSRSEMNVSTLELGDSALYLCASSKEVEPTYEQYFGPGTRLTVT.

V gene TRBV28 combines with J gene TRBJ1-4; D is perhaps TRBD1 (6 bases). V lost 2 bases and J lost 8, with 15 bases in between. This CDR3 has 15 amino acids. Germline V lookup: CDR1 MDHEN, CDR2 SYDVKM. This CDR3 reads CASSLGGQGREKLFF. CDR3 in DNA: TGTGCCAGCAGTTTAGGGGGGCAGGGACGAGAAAAACTGTTTTTT.

The sample holds one count of this clone. V gene TRBV5-1 combines with J gene TRBJ2-7; 7 bases match TRBD1. Germline V gives CDR1 SGHRS, CDR2 YFSETQ. The CDR3 is 15 residues long. Unmatched junction bases numbered 6, after V lost 1 base and J lost 2 bases. The CDR3 bases are TGCGCCAGCAGCTTGTTTCGGGACAGACCCTACGAGCAGTACTTC. Translated: CASSLFRDRPYEQYF.

The chain carries TRBV6-5 and TRBJ1-1; D might be TRBD1 (6 bases). Germline CDR1 is MNHEY and CDR2 is SVGAGI. The CDR3 contains 14 residues. V shed 6 bases and J shed 11 bases, with 22 bases lying between them. The CDR3 sequence is CASRRTGSLSSAFF. In nucleotides, the CDR3 is TGTGCCAGCAGGCGTACAGGGAGTCTATCCTCTGCTTTCTTT.

V is TRBV7-9 and J is TRBJ1-3; no clear D gene. The V gene's germline CDR1 is SEHNR and CDR2 FQNEAQ (reference sequence). The CDR3 is 13 amino acids. Trimming pared 5 bases from V and 4 bases from J, leaving 9 bases between. CDR3 amino acids: CASSREGGNTIYF. DNA for the CDR3: TGTGCCAGCAGCCGCGAAGGGGGAAACACCATATATTTT.

This clone was seen a single time. V and J are TRBV7-2 and TRBJ2-3; unclear D gene. There are 14 residues in the CDR3. V lost 0 bases to trimming and J lost 1 base, with 5 bases between them. The germline V gene has CDR1 SGHTA and CDR2 FQGNSA. The CDR3 DNA sequence: TGTGCCAGCAGCTTAGCGTTGGGCACAGATACGCAGTATTTT. This sequence encodes CASSLALGTDTQYF.

This sequence joins TRBV29-1 and TRBJ1-1; D is possibly TRBD1 (6 bases). Trimming removed 4 bases at V and 5 bases at J, with 11 bases between. The CDR3 sequence is 12 residues long. CDR1 and CDR2 from the germline V gene are SQVTM and ANQGSEA. CDR3 DNA: TGCAGCGTTGGGGACACCCAAACTGAAGCTTTCTTT. Protein: CSVGDTQTEAFF.

The rearrangement uses TRBV19 and TRBJ1-6; D not resolved. This CDR3 contains 14 residues. Germline-derived CDR1 and CDR2 are LNHDA and SQIVND (reference sequence). V shed 1 base and J shed 10 bases, with 11 bases lying between them. CDR3 amino acids: CASSIVGIRSPLHF. The CDR3, as DNA: TGTGCCAGTAGTATAGTCGGCATCCGATCACCCCTCCACTTT.

The chain has TRBV7-2 and TRBJ1-3; D is perhaps TRBD1 (5 bases). The CDR3 sequence is 18 residues long. From germline, CDR1 is SGHTA and CDR2 FQGNSA. Trimming cost V 5 bases and J 0 bases, with 20 bases left between them. The CDR3 is CASSQEKVGVASGNTIYF. CDR3 bases: TGTGCCAGCAGCCAGGAGAAGGTGGGGGTAGCCTCTGGAAACACCATATATTTT.

The V and J genes are TRBV18 and TRBJ1-2, with 11 bases aligning to TRBD1. This CDR3 contains 16 residues. V shed 1 base, J shed 4 bases, and the junction held 5 bases outside the gene matches. Germline V lookup: CDR1 KGHSH, CDR2 LQKENI. The CDR3 bases are TGTGCCAGCTCACCACTTGGGGACAGGGGGATCTATGGCTACACCTTC. As protein: CASSPLGDRGIYGYTF. Complete variable domain (other parts from reference TRBV18 and TRBJ1-2): NAGVMQNPRHLVRRRGQEARLRCSPMKGHSHVYWYRQLPEEGLKFMVYLQKENIIDESGMPKERFSAEFPKEGPSILRIQQVVRGDSAAYFCASSPLGDRGIYGYTFGSGTRLTVV.

Comment on this clone: Other nucleotide sequences from this sample produce the same CDR3. This sequence joins TRBV6-6 and TRBJ2-5; TRBD2 matches at 7 bases. This CDR3 has 14 amino acids. The V segment lost 0 bases and the J segment 5 bases; nucleotides outside the gene matches: 3. From germline, CDR1 is MNHNY and CDR2 SVGAGI (reference sequence). The CDR3 is CASSYSGGVETQYF. DNA for the CDR3: TGTGCCAGCAGTTACTCGGGAGGGGTCGAGACCCAGTACTTC.

V usage is TRBV5-1 and J usage is TRBJ1-1; TRBD1 might be the D (6 bases). The CDR3 is 12 amino acids. Trimming pared 1 base from V and 7 bases from J, leaving 8 bases between. In germline, CDR1 is SGHRS, CDR2 YFSETQ. DNA for the CDR3: TGCGCCAGCAGCTTGTTACAGGGTGAAGCTTTCTTT. This gives the protein CASSLLQGEAFF.

This clone is medium-sized (0.01 to 0.1%). The chain links TRBV11-2 to TRBJ1-2; maybe TRBD1 (5 bases). Germline lookup yields CDR1 SGHAT and CDR2 FQNNGV. The V gene lost 1 base and the J gene lost 3 bases, with 12 bases spanning the gap. The CDR3 sequence is 15 residues long. Here the CDR3 reads CASSLGKGGDYGYTF. In DNA, the CDR3 is TGTGCCAGCAGCTTAGGGAAGGGAGGGGACTATGGCTACACCTTC.